This T cell receptor (beta chain) was retrieved from a study of T cell changes during pregnancy in multiple sclerosis. This clone was picked up one time. The method was immunoSEQ multiplex PCR; TCRdb's version includes in-frame clones alone and lacks a portion of them. Of tens of thousands of clones listed, approximately 91% are singletons. V gave up 3 bases and J gave up 10 bases; unmatched junction bases: 8. The length of the CDR3 is 13 residues. In germline, CDR1 is SQVTM, CDR2 ANQGSEA. The sample in question was peripheral blood, obtained in the second trimester of pregnancy. The chain has TRBV29-1 and TRBJ2-1; 8 bases line up with TRBD2. This sequence was found in a female donor in good health, enrolled as a control in a pregnancy study. The CDR3 region is CSVDAGGLREQFF. In nucleotides, the CDR3 is TGCAGCGTTGATGCGGGGGGCCTACGAGAGCAGTTCTTC.